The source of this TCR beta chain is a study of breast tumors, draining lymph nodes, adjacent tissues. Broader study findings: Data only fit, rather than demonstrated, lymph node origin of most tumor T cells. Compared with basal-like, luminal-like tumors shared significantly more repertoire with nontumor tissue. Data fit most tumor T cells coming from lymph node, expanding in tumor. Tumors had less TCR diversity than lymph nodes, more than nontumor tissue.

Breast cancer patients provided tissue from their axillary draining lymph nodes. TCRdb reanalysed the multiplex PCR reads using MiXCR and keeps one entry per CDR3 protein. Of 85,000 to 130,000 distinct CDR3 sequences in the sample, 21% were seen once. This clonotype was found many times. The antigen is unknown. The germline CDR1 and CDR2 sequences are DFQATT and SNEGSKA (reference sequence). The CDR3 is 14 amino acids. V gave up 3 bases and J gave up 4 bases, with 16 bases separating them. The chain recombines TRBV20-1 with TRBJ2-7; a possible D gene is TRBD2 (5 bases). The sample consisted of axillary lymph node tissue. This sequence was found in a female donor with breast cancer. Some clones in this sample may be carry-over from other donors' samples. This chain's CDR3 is CSARDFLFGYEQYF. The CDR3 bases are TGCAGTGCTAGGGACTTCCTGTTCGGGTACGAGCAGTACTTC.